Listed here are 22 T cell receptor beta chains from one sample, sequenced in a study of T cells after yellow fever vaccination. TCRdb reanalysed the 5' RACE reads using MiXCR and keeps one entry per CDR3 protein. The sample has 100,000 to 150,000 distinct CDR3 sequences; about 7% are singletons. The sample was CD4+ T cells sorted from PBMCs, taken roughly 10 days after the first yellow fever vaccination. Receptor source: a man between 18 and 29 years old who received the YFV17D yellow fever vaccine.

This clonotype was found many times. V and J are TRBV4-1 and TRBJ2-7; 7 positions match TRBD2. The V gene's germline CDR1 is MGHRA and CDR2 YSYEKL. CDR3 length equals 15 residues. V dropped 4 bases and J dropped 0; count of bases not matched to a gene: 6. The CDR3 nucleotides read TGCGCCAGCAGCCCCTTGGCGGGGGTCTCCTACGAGCAGTACGTC. As protein: CASSPLAGVSYEQYV.

This clonotype has ten or more counts. V is TRBV5-1 and J is TRBJ2-7, with 10 positions matching TRBD1. The J segment lost 2 bases and the V segment lost 3 bases, leaving 2 bases of the junction unmatched. This CDR3 has 14 amino acids. CDR1 and CDR2 (germline): SGHRS, YFSETQ. Here the CDR3 DNA reads TGCGCCAGCAGCTCCGGACAGGGGGCCTACGAGCAGTACTTC. It specifies CASSSGQGAYEQYF.

This clonotype showed up many times. The rearrangement links TRBV4-3 to TRBJ2-1, with D tentatively TRBD2 (7 bases). The germline V gene encodes CDR1 LGHNA and CDR2 YSLEER. This CDR3 is built from 18 residues. V lost 0 bases to trimming and J lost 4 bases, with 19 bases between them. The CDR3 is CASSQDPGGQGAYNEQFF. CDR3 coding DNA: TGCGCCAGCAGCCAAGATCCGGGGGGCCAGGGAGCATACAATGAGCAGTTCTTC.

This clonotype was seen many times. This CDR3 reads CASSLDGTGYRAQHF. The CDR3 DNA sequence: TGCGCCAGCAGCTTGGACGGGACAGGGTATCGGGCCCAGCATTTT. The chain recombines TRBV5-1 with TRBJ1-5, with 9 bases lining up with TRBD1. The CDR3 totals 15 residues. V was pared by 0 bases and J by 11 bases, with 9 bases of the junction left unmatched. Germline V gene lookup returns CDR1 SGHRS and CDR2 YFSETQ. Full variable domain (missing parts from reference TRBV5-1 and TRBJ1-5): KAGVTQTPRYLIKTRGQQVTLSCSPISGHRSVSWYQQTPGQGLQFLFEYFSETQRNKGNFPGRFSGRQFSNSRSEMNVSTLELGDSALYLCASSLDGTGYRAQHFGDGTRLSIL.

There are many counts of this clonotype. The chain couples TRBV4-1 to TRBJ2-2; TRBD1 might be the D (5 bases). The V gene lost 6 bases and the J gene lost 4 bases, with 15 bases spanning the gap. The CDR3 consists of 15 residues. CDR1 is MGHRA and CDR2 is YSYEKL in the germline V gene. This CDR3 is CASRNRPLGTGELFF. CDR3 nucleotide sequence: TGCGCCAGCAGGAACAGGCCCTTGGGCACCGGGGAGCTGTTTTTT.

The table lists this clonotype with a few counts. This chain joins TRBV7-2 and TRBJ1-2; unclear D gene. The V end was cut by 1 base, the J end by 1 base, with 16 bases between. The CDR3 covers 17 residues. CDR1 and CDR2 (germline): SGHTA, FQGNSA. For the CDR3, the DNA is TGTGCCAGCAGCTTAGGGGCGAGACGGGGAGTTAACTATGGCTACACCTTC. This translates into CASSLGARRGVNYGYTF.

There are many counts of this clonotype. V and J are TRBV4-3 and TRBJ2-7; 8 nucleotides line up with TRBD2. There are 14 residues in the CDR3. V shed 1 base, J shed 4 bases, and the junction held 3 bases outside the gene matches. Per germline, CDR1 LGHNA and CDR2 YSLEER. The CDR3: CASSQAASGYEQYF. The CDR3 coding sequence is TGCGCCAGCAGCCAAGCGGCTAGCGGGTACGAGCAGTACTTC.

This clonotype showed up many times. J is TRBJ1-1 and V is TRBV7-2; 10 bases agree with TRBD1. Germline V gene data show CDR1 as SGHTA and CDR2 as FQGNSA. The CDR3 contains 15 residues. Trimming at V came to 1 base and at J to 5 bases, leaving 4 bases not matched to a gene. CDR3 nucleotides: TGTGCCAGCAGCTTAGGACAGGGGGCATATACTGAAGCTTTCTTT. Amino acid sequence: CASSLGQGAYTEAFF.

With regard to this clonotype: This may come from a read error, since a much larger clone is one base off. In nucleotides, the CDR3 is TGTGCCAGCAGCGAAAGCGCCGGGGGAGAGAGCCAGTACTTC. Amino acid sequence: CASSESAGGESQYF. This rearrangement joins TRBV6-1 to TRBJ2-5, with D possibly being TRBD2 (6 bases). Germline CDR1 is MNHNS and CDR2 is SASEGT. The CDR3 spans 14 residues.

This clonotype appeared many times. V is TRBV7-9 and J is TRBJ2-5; D is possibly TRBD1 or TRBD2 (5 bases each). Trimming left V 1 base short and J 6 bases short, with 12 bases between. The CDR3 consists of 14 residues. Germline CDR1 and CDR2: SEHNR and FQNEAQ (reference sequence). CDR3 nucleotide sequence: TGTGCCAGCAGCTTAGGTCAGGGAGACCAGACCCAGTACTTC. Its translation is CASSLGQGDQTQYF.

This clonotype was picked up many times. V usage is TRBV6-5 and J usage is TRBJ1-1; TRBD1 is a possible D gene (6 bases). Germline CDR1 is MNHEY and CDR2 is SVGAGI. This CDR3 comprises 15 residues. The V and J ends lost 7 bases and 3 bases respectively, with 18 bases between them. CDR3 nucleotides: TGTGCCAGCACCCCAAGACCCACAGGGCACACTGAAGCTTTCTTT. It specifies CASTPRPTGHTEAFF.

This clonotype was recorded many times. The chain recombines TRBV5-5 with TRBJ1-4, with a weak D call TRBD1 (5 bases). V was pared by 2 bases and J by 0 bases, with 11 bases between. The CDR3 extends over 16 amino acids. The germline CDR1 and CDR2 sequences are SGHKS and YYEKEE (reference sequence). The CDR3 loop is CASSFRDSPTNEKLFF. DNA for the CDR3: TGTGCCAGCAGCTTCCGAGACAGCCCAACTAATGAAAAACTGTTTTTT.

This clonotype was counted only a few times. V gene TRBV5-4 combines with J gene TRBJ2-1; a possible D gene is TRBD2 (7 bases). V shed 0 bases and J shed 2 bases, with 12 bases lying between them. This CDR3 is built from 16 residues. Germline assignment: CDR1 SGHNT and CDR2 YYREEE (reference sequence). This CDR3 is CASSLGAGATYNEQFF. As DNA, the CDR3 is TGTGCCAGCAGCTTGGGTGCGGGGGCCACCTACAATGAGCAGTTCTTC. Filled out from reference TRBV5-4 and TRBJ2-1, the complete variable domain reads ETGVTQSPTHLIKTRGQQVTLRCSSQSGHNTVSWYQQALGQGPQFIFQYYREEENGRGNFPPRFSGLQFPNYSSELNVNALELDDSALYLCASSLGAGATYNEQFFGPGTRLTVL.

As for this clonotype: A read error may be the cause here, since a much bigger clone is one base away. V usage is TRBV29-1 and J usage is TRBJ2-5; TRBD1 matches 7 bases. This CDR3 contains 14 residues. Germline assignment: CDR1 SQVTM and CDR2 ANQGSEA. Trimming took 4 bases from V and 5 from J; bases not matched to a gene: 10. CDR3 sequence reads: CSVVVTGLHETQYF. CDR3 DNA: TGCAGCGTTGTAGTGACAGGGCTGCATGAGACCCAGTACTTC.

In its sample, this clonotype was seen many times. V usage is TRBV29-1 and J usage is TRBJ2-2; 9 nucleotides align to TRBD2. V lost 6 bases to trimming and J lost 4 bases; unmatched junction nucleotides: 9. Germline-derived CDR1 and CDR2 are SQVTM and ANQGSEA. The CDR3 runs to 15 residues. CDR3 in amino acids: CSVGYGGGATGELFF. The CDR3 coding sequence is TGCAGCGTCGGTTATGGCGGGGGGGCCACCGGGGAGCTGTTTTTT.

This clonotype was found a few times. This rearrangement joins TRBV29-1 to TRBJ2-5, with D possibly TRBD1 on 5 matching bases. Germline V gives CDR1 SQVTM, CDR2 ANQGSEA. The CDR3 has 12 residues. The V end lost 7 bases, the J end lost 1 base, and 10 bases lay between the germline ends. The CDR3 spells CSALDSQETQYF. CDR3 nucleotides: TGCAGCGCCCTCGACAGCCAAGAGACCCAGTACTTC.

This clonotype was picked up many times. The rearrangement uses TRBV7-9 and TRBJ1-1; unclear D gene. CDR3 length: 13 residues. V shed 0 bases and J shed 8 bases, with 10 bases lying between them. Germline assignment: CDR1 SEHNR and CDR2 FQNEAQ (reference sequence). The CDR3 protein is CASSLAHSDEAFF. In DNA, the CDR3 is TGTGCCAGCAGCTTAGCGCACAGTGACGAAGCTTTCTTT.

There are many counts of this clonotype. V gene TRBV2 combines with J gene TRBJ2-5, with D possibly TRBD1 on 5 matching bases. V lost 11 bases, J lost 5 bases, and 15 bases lay in between. This CDR3 is built from 12 residues. The germline gives CDR1 SNHLY, CDR2 FYNNEI. The CDR3 DNA follows: TGTGCCGGTTCAAGGGGCTCGGAGACCCAGTACTTC. It translates to CAGSRGSETQYF.

Sample share makes this clonotype medium-sized. V and J are TRBV7-2 and TRBJ2-7, with 7 bases lining up with TRBD1. Germline CDR1 and CDR2: SGHTA and FQGNSA. The CDR3 is 14 amino acids. The J segment lost 3 bases and the V segment lost 4 bases, leaving 6 bases of the junction unmatched. Here the CDR3 reads CASSSGTDYYEQYF. CDR3 bases: TGTGCCAGCAGCTCCGGGACAGATTACTACGAGCAGTACTTC.

Ten or more counts support this clonotype. The V gene is TRBV5-1, the J gene TRBJ2-1; 7 bases match TRBD1. The CDR3 contains 15 residues. The trim removed 4 bases at V and 6 bases at J, leaving 10 bases unmatched. CDR1 SGHRS and CDR2 YFSETQ come from the germline V gene. The CDR3 DNA sequence: TGCGCCAGCAGCATAAAGACAGGGCGAACCAATGAGCAGTTCTTC. This encodes CASSIKTGRTNEQFF. Full variable domain (remainder filled in from reference TRBV5-1 and TRBJ2-1): KAGVTQTPRYLIKTRGQQVTLSCSPISGHRSVSWYQQTPGQGLQFLFEYFSETQRNKGNFPGRFSGRQFSNSRSEMNVSTLELGDSALYLCASSIKTGRTNEQFFGPGTRLTVL.

Many counts were recorded for this clonotype. J is TRBJ2-1 and V is TRBV27, with D uncertain. V shed 7 bases and J shed 4 bases, with 14 bases lying between them. The CDR3 totals 14 residues. Germline loops: CDR1 MNHEY, CDR2 SMNVEV (reference sequence). The CDR3 nucleotides read TGTGCCAGCAAGGCCCCGCAGACGTACAATGAGCAGTTCTTC. Protein: CASKAPQTYNEQFF.

This clonotype was seen ten or more times. The chain couples TRBV4-2 to TRBJ2-3; D remains unclear. The germline V gene has CDR1 LGHNA and CDR2 YNFKEQ. CDR3 size: 12 residues. The V gene lost 4 bases and the J gene lost 6 bases, with 8 bases spanning the gap. Written as DNA, the CDR3 is TGTGCCAGCAGCCGCCAGAGGGATACGCAGTATTTT. Its protein is CASSRQRDTQYF.